Below, one T cell receptor (beta chain) is given with its context. Its target is not known. These data come from a study of blood T cells in healthy people across ages. Then a second PCR, running about 6 to 12 cycles, was carried out with a sample-barcoded 5' primer and a J-beta primer mix. TCRdb re-called the 5' RACE reads with MiXCR, one entry per CDR3 protein. Of over a million distinct CDR3 sequences listed, more than 35% are singletons. Regarding the study as a whole: Higher diversity and more naive CD4+ cells were features of long-lived donors, compared to aged donors.

CDR1 and CDR2 from the germline V gene are DFQATT and SNEGSKA (reference sequence). V lost 0 bases and J lost 1; bases outside the gene matches: 8. The CDR3 totals 16 residues. The clonotype was recovered from a woman aged 60 to 75 in good health. The J gene is TRBJ2-5, the V gene TRBV20-1, with TRBD1 identical over 7 bases. The sample was blood. As DNA, the CDR3 is TGCAGTGCTAGAGATGAGGGCAGGGGGTTCCAAGAGACCCAGTACTTC. It translates to CSARDEGRGFQETQYF.